The present TCR beta chain was sequenced within a study of T cell repertoires in cytomegalovirus infection. Study-wide points: The cumulative frequency of public TCR beta families distinguished individuals who carried CMV together with the relevant HLA.

TCRdb re-derived calls from the reads in MiXCR, one entry per CDR3 protein. In the table there are 560,000 or so distinct CDR3 sequences, approximately 15% of which are singletons. Of note for this clonotype: Its antigen is unidentified.

CDR1 and CDR2 from the germline V gene are MNHEY and SVGAGI. This CDR3 comprises 16 residues. V lost 4 bases and J lost 2, with 15 bases in between. Material: CD8+ T cells from PBMCs. The chain uses TRBV6-5 and TRBJ1-5; no reliable D call. This clonotype was sampled from a human donor in good health (CMV status not recorded). Some clones in this sample may be carry-over from other donors' samples. This CDR3 reads CASSSRAAGRNQPQHF. CDR3 nucleotide sequence: TGTGCCAGCAGTTCTCGGGCCGCCGGACGCAATCAGCCCCAGCATTTT.